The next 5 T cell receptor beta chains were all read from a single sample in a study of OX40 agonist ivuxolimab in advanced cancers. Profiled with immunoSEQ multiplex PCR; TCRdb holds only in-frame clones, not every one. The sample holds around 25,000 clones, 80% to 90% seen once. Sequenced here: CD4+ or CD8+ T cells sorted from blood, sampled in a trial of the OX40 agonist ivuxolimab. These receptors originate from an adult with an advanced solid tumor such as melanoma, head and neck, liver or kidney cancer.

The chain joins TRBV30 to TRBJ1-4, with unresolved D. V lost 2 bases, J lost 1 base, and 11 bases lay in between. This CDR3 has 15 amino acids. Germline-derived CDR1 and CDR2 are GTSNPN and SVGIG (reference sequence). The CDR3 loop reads CAWSFGVQTNEKLFF. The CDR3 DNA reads TGTGCCTGGAGTTTTGGGGTGCAAACTAATGAAAAACTGTTTTTT.

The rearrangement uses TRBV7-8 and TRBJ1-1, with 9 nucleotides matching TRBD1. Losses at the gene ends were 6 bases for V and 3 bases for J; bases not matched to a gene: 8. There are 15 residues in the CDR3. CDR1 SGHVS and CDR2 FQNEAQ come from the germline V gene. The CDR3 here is CASRAVQGAYTEAFF. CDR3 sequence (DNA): TGTGCCAGCAGGGCCGTACAGGGGGCATACACTGAAGCTTTCTTT.

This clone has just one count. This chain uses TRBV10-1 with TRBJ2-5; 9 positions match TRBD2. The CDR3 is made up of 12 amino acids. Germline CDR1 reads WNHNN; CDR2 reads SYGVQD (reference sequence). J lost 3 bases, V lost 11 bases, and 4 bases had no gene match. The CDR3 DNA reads TGCGCCCCCTCTAGCGGGGAAGAGACCCAGTACTTC. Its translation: CAPSSGEETQYF.

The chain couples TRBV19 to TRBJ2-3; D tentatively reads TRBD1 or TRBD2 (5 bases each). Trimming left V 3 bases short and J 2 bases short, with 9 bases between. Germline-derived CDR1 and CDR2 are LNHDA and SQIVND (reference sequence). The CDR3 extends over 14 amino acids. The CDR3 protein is CASSMWGYTDTQYF. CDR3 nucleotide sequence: TGTGCCAGTAGTATGTGGGGGTACACAGATACGCAGTATTTT.

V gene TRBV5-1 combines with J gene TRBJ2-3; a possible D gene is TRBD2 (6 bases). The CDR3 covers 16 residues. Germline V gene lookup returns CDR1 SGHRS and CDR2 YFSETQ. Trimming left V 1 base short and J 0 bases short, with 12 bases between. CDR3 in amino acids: CASSLWGSGSTDTQYF. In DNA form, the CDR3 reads TGCGCCAGCAGCTTGTGGGGTAGCGGAAGCACAGATACGCAGTATTTT. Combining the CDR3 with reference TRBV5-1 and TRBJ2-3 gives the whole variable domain KAGVTQTPRYLIKTRGQQVTLSCSPISGHRSVSWYQQTPGQGLQFLFEYFSETQRNKGNFPGRFSGRQFSNSRSEMNVSTLELGDSALYLCASSLWGSGSTDTQYFGPGTRLTVL.